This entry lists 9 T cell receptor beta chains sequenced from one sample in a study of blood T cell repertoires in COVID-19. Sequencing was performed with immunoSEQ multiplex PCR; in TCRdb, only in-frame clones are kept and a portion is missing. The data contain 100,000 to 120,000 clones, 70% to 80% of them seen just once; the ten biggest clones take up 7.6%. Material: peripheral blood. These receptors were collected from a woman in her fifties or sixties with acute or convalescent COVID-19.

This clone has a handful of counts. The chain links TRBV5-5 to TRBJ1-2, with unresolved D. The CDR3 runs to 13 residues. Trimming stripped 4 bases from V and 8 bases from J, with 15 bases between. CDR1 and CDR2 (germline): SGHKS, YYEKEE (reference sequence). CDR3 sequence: CASSAGLFEGYTF. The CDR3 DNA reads TGTGCCAGCAGCGCGGGCCTATTTGAGGGCTACACCTTC.

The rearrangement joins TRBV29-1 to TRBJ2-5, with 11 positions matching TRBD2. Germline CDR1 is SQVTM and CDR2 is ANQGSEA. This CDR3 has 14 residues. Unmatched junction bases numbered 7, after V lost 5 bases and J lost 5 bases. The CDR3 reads CSVLAGGPWETQYF. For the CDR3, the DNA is TGCAGCGTTTTAGCGGGGGGGCCTTGGGAGACCCAGTACTTC.

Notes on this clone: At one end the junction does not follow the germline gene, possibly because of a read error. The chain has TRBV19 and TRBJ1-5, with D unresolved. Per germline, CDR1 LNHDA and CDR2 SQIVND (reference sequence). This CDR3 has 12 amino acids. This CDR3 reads CGSAFSNQPQHF. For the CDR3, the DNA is TGCGGGTCAGCTTTTAGCAATCAGCCCCAGCATTTT.

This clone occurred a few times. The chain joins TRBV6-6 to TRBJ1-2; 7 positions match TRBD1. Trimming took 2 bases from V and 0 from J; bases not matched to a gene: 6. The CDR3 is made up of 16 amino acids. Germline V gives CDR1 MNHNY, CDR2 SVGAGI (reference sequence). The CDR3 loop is CASSYPRDSPNYGYTF. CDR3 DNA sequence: TGTGCCAGCAGTTACCCCAGGGACAGTCCTAACTATGGCTACACCTTC.

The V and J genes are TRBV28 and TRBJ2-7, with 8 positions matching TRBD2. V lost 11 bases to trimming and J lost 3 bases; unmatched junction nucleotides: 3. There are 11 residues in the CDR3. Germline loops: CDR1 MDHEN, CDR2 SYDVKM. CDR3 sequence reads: CAGGGNYEQYF. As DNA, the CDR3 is TGTGCCGGCGGGGGGAACTACGAGCAGTACTTC.

CDR3 residues: CASAENSYNSPLHF. DNA of the CDR3: TGCGCCAGCGCCGAGAACTCCTATAATTCACCCCTCCACTTT. The V call is TRBV5-1, the J call TRBJ1-6; D not certain. Trimming shortened V by 7 bases and J by 0 bases, and 8 bases separated the two germline ends. Germline CDR1 and CDR2: SGHRS and YFSETQ. The CDR3 runs 14 residues.

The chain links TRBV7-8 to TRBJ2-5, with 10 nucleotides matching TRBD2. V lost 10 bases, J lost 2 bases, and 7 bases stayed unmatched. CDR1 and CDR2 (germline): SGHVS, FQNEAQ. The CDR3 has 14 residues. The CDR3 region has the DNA TGTGCCACCTTAGCGGGGGGCCCACAAGAGACCCAGTACTTC. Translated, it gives CATLAGGPQETQYF.

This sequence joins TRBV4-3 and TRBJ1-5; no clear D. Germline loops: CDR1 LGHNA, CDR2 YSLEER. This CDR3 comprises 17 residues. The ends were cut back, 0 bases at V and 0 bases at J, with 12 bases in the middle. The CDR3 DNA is TGCGCCAGCAGCCAAGATTTGGGTTACTATAGCAATCAGCCCCAGCATTTT. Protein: CASSQDLGYYSNQPQHF.

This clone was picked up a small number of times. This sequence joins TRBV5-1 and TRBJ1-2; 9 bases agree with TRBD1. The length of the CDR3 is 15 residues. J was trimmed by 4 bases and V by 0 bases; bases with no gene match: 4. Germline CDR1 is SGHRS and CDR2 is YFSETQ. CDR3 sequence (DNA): TGCGCCAGCAGCTTGGATTCGGGACAGGGCTATGGCTACACCTTC. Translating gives CASSLDSGQGYGYTF.